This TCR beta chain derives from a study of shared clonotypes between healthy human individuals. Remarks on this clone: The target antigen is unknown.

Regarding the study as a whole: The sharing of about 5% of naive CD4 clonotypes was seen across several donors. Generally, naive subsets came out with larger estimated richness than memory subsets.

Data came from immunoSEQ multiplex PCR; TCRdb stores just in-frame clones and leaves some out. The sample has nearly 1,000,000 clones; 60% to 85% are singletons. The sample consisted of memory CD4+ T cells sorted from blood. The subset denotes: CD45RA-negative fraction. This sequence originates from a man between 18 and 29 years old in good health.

CDR3 bases: TGTGCCAGCTCACCACCCGGGCGAACGACCTACGAGCAGTACTTC. It yields the protein CASSPPGRTTYEQYF. This chain uses TRBV18 with TRBJ2-7; no firm D call. The V gene's germline CDR1 is KGHSH and CDR2 LQKENI. CDR3 length: 15 residues. Trimming pared 0 bases from V and 2 bases from J, leaving 11 bases between.